This TCR beta chain is from a study of blood T cell repertoires in COVID-19. The length of the CDR3 is 13 residues. Germline loops: CDR1 SNHLY, CDR2 FYNNEI. Unmatched junction bases numbered 9, after V lost 10 bases and J lost 5 bases. TCRdb's table, derived via immunoSEQ multiplex PCR, lists solely in-frame clones and lacks some. The sample shows 300,000 to 450,000 clones, roughly nine tenths of them seen only once. The gene calls are TRBV2 and TRBJ2-7, with TRBD1 identical over 9 bases. The sequencing input was peripheral blood. The source of this sequence is a woman aged 55-70 years with COVID-19, enrolled during active disease. The CDR3 loop is CAIPGQGPHEQYF. The CDR3 DNA is TGTGCCATTCCGGGACAGGGTCCCCACGAGCAGTACTTC.